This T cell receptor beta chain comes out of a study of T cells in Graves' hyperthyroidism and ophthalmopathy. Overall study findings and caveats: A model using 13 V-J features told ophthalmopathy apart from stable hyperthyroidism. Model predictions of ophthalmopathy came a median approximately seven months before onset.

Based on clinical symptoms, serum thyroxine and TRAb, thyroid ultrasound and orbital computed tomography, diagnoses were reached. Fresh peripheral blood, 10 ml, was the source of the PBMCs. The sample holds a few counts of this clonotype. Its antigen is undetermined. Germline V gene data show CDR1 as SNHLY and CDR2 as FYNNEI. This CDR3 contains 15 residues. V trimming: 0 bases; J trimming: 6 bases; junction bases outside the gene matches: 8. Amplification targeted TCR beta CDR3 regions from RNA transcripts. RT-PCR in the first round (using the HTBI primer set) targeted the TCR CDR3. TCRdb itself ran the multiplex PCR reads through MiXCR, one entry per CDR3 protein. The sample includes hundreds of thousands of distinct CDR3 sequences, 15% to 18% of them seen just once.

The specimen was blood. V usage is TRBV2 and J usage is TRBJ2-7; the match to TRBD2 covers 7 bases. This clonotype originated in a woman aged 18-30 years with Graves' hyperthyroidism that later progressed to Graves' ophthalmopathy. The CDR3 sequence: CASSEAGREVAEQYF. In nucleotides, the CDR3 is TGTGCCAGCAGTGAAGCAGGGAGGGAGGTAGCCGAGCAGTACTTC.